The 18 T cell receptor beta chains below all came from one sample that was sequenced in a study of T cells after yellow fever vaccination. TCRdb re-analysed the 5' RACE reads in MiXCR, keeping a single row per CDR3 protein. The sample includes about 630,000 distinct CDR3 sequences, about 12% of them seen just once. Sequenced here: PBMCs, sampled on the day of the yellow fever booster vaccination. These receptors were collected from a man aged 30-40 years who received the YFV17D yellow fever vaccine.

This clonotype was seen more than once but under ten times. The CDR3 reads CASSRLGGSGSTDTQYF. Here the CDR3 DNA reads TGTGCCAGCAGCCGTCTCGGAGGGAGCGGCAGCACAGATACGCAGTATTTT. This rearrangement joins TRBV9 to TRBJ2-3, with a tentative D call TRBD2 (6 bases). V dropped 4 bases and J dropped 0 bases, with 18 bases sitting between them. CDR3 size: 17 residues. Germline lookup yields CDR1 SGDLS and CDR2 YYNGEE.

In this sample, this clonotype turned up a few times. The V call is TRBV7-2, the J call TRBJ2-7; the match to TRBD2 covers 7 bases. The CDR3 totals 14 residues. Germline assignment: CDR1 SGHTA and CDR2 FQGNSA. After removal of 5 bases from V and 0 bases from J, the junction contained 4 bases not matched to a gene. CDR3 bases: TGTGCCAGCAGCAGTAGCGGGTTCTCCTACGAGCAGTACTTC. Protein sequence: CASSSSGFSYEQYF.

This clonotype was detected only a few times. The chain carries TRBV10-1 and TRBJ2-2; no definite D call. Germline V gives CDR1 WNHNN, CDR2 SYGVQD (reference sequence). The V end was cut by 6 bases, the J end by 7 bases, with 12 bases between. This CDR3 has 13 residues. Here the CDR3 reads CASSQAIRGELFF. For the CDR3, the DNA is TGCGCCAGCAGCCAAGCTATCCGCGGGGAGCTGTTTTTT.

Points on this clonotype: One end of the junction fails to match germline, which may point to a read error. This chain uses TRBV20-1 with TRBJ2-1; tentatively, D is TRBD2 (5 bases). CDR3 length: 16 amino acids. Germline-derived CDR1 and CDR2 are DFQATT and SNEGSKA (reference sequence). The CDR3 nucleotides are TGCTGTGCTAGCCTGGCCGGCCTGAGCTCCTACAATGAGCAGTTCTTC. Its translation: CCASLAGLSSYNEQFF.

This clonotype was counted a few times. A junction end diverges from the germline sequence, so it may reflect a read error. The CDR3 spells CASSFVRGGNAKLFF. The CDR3 nucleotides are TGTGCCAGCAGTTTTGTCCGGGGCGGGAATGCAAAACTGTTTTTT. The chain combines TRBV27 with TRBJ1-4, with D possibly TRBD1 on 5 matching bases. Looked up from germline, CDR1 is MNHEY and CDR2 is SMNVEV (reference sequence). This CDR3 is built from 15 residues.

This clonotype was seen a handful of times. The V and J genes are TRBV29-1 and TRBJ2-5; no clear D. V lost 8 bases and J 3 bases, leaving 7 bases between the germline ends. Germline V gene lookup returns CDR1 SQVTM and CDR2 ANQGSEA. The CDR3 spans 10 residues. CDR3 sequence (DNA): TGCAGCACCGGAGAAGAGACCCAGTACTTC. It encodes CSTGEETQYF.

The CDR3 sequence: CASSMTSGTNEQYF. The CDR3 nucleotides are TGTGCCAGTAGTATGACTAGCGGGACGAACGAGCAGTACTTC. The rearrangement links TRBV19 to TRBJ2-7; TRBD2 aligns across 11 bases. Trimming cost V 3 bases and J 5 bases; bases outside gene matches: 3. The CDR3 loop spans 14 amino acids. CDR1 LNHDA and CDR2 SQIVND come from the germline V gene (reference sequence).

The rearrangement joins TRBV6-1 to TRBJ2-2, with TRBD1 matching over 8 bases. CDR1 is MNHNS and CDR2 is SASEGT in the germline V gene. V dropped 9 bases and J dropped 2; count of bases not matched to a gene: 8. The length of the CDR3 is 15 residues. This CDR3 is CASRADRANTGELFF. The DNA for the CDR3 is TGTGCCAGTAGAGCGGACAGGGCCAACACCGGGGAGCTGTTTTTT.

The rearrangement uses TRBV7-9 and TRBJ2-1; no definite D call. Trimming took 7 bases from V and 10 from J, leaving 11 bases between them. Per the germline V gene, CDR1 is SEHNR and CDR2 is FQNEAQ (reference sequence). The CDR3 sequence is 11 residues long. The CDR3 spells CASTPKGEQFF. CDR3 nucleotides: TGTGCCAGCACCCCGAAAGGGGAGCAGTTCTTC.

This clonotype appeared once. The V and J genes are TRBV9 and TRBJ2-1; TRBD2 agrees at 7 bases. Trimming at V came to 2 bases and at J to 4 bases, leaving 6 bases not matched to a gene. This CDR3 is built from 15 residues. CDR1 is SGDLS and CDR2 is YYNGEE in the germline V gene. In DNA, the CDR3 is TGTGCCAGCAGCGTGGGAGGGTCAACATACAATGAGCAGTTCTTC. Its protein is CASSVGGSTYNEQFF.

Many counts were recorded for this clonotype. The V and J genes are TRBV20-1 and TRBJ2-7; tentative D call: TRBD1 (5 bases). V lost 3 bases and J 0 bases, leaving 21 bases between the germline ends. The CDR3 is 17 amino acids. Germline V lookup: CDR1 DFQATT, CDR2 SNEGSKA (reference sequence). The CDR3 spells CSASGSSVQGSSYEQYF. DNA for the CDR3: TGCAGTGCTAGCGGCAGTTCAGTCCAGGGAAGCTCCTACGAGCAGTACTTC.

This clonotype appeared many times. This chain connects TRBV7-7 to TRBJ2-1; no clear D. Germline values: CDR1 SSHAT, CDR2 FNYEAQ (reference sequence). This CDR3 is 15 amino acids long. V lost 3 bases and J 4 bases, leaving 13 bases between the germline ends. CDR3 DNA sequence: TGTGCCAGCAGCTTCGGGTCCGCCCCGTACAATGAGCAGTTCTTC. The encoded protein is CASSFGSAPYNEQFF.

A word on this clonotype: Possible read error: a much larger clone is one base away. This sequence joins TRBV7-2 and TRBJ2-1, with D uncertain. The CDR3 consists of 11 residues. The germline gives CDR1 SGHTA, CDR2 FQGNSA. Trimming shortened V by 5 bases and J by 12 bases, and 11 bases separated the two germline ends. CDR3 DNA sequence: TGTGCCAGCAGCCCAAGTATTGGGCAGTTCTTC. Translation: CASSPSIGQFF.

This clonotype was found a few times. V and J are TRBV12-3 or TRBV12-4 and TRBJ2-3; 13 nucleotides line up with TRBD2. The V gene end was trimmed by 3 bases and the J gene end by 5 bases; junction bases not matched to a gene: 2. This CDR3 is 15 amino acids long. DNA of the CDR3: TGTGCCAGCAGTTTTACTAGCGGGGGGGGAGATACGCAGTATTTT. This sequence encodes CASSFTSGGGDTQYF.

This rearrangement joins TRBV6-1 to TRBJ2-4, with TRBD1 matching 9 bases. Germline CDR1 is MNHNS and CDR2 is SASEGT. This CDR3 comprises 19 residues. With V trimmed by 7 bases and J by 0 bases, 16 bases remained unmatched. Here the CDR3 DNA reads TGTGCCAGCAACCGCCTTAACAGGGGGCTCCATTTAGCCAAAAACATTCAGTACTTC. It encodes CASNRLNRGLHLAKNIQYF.

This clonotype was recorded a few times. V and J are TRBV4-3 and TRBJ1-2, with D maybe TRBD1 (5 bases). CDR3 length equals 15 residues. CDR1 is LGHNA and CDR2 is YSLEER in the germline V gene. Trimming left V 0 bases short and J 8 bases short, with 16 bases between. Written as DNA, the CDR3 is TGCGCCAGCAGCCAAGATAGAGGAGGGGCTGACGGCTACACCTTC. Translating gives CASSQDRGGADGYTF.

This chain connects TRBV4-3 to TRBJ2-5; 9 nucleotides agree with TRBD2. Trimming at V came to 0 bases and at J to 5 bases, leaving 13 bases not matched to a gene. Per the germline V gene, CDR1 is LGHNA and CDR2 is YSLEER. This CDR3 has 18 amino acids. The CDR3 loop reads CASSQDLGASGAVETQYF. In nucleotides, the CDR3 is TGCGCCAGCAGCCAAGATCTCGGAGCTAGCGGGGCCGTGGAGACCCAGTACTTC.

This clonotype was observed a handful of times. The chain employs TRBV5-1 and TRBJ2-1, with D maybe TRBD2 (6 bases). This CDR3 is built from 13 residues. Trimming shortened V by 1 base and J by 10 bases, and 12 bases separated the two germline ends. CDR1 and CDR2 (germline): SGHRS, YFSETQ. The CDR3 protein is CASSLRGTTEQFF. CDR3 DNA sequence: TGCGCCAGCAGCTTGCGGGGGACCACCGAGCAGTTCTTC.